These 5 T cell receptor beta chains originate from one sample sequenced in a study of blood T cells in healthy people across ages. Together with a sample-barcoded 5' primer, a J-beta primer mix was included in a second PCR lasting about 7 to 11 cycles. TCRdb reprocessed the 5' RACE reads via MiXCR and lists one record per CDR3 protein. The sample has hundreds of thousands of distinct CDR3 sequences; around 45% are singletons. Sequencing used blood. The source of these receptors is a man in his sixties in good health.

The chain links TRBV12-3 or TRBV12-4 to TRBJ2-1; 8 bases are shared with TRBD2. This CDR3 has 13 amino acids. The trim removed 8 bases at V and 4 bases at J, leaving 4 bases unmatched. The CDR3, as DNA: TGTGCCAGCGGCGGGGGGAGATACAATGAGCAGTTCTTC. This encodes CASGGGRYNEQFF.

This clonotype has more than one count but fewer than ten. This chain uses TRBV20-1 with TRBJ1-2; D is unresolved. The CDR3 is 12 residues long. Per the germline V gene, CDR1 is DFQATT and CDR2 is SNEGSKA (reference sequence). The ends were cut back, 5 bases at V and 8 bases at J, with 15 bases in the middle. The CDR3 DNA is TGCAGTGCTGCGGCGACCGATCGGGGCTACACCTTC. Residues: CSAAATDRGYTF.

This rearrangement joins TRBV12-3 or TRBV12-4 to TRBJ2-7; D possibly corresponds to TRBD2 (5 bases). This CDR3 is 14 amino acids long. Deletions cut 6 bases from V and 1 base from J, with 13 bases between. In DNA form, the CDR3 reads TGTGCCAGCAGACGGGATTCTGGTTCCTACGAGCAGTACTTC. It encodes CASRRDSGSYEQYF.

This clonotype was counted only a few times. This chain links TRBV15 with TRBJ1-2, with 9 bases aligning to TRBD1. CDR1 LNHNV and CDR2 YYDKDF come from the germline V gene (reference sequence). The CDR3 is 14 amino acids. Germline trimming cut 0 bases from V and 9 bases from J; bases unmatched to any gene: 5. The CDR3 here is CATSRDRQGDSYTF. For the CDR3, the DNA is TGTGCCACCAGCAGAGACCGACAGGGGGATAGCTACACCTTC. The variable domain in full, with the rest retrieved from reference TRBV15 and TRBJ1-2, is DAMVIQNPRYQVTQFGKPVTLSCSQTLNHNVMYWYQQKSSQAPKLLFHYYDKDFNNEADTPDNFQSRRPNTSFCFLDIRSPGLGDTAMYLCATSRDRQGDSYTFGSGTRLTVV.

The chain links TRBV2 to TRBJ2-1; no clear D. Between the trimmed V and J ends, which lost 3 bases and 2 bases, there was a span of 5 bases. Germline V CDR1 and CDR2: SNHLY, FYNNEI. The CDR3 is made up of 13 amino acids. In nucleotides, the CDR3 is TGTGCCAGCAGTGATCTGCCCTACAATGAGCAGTTCTTC. Translating it yields CASSDLPYNEQFF.